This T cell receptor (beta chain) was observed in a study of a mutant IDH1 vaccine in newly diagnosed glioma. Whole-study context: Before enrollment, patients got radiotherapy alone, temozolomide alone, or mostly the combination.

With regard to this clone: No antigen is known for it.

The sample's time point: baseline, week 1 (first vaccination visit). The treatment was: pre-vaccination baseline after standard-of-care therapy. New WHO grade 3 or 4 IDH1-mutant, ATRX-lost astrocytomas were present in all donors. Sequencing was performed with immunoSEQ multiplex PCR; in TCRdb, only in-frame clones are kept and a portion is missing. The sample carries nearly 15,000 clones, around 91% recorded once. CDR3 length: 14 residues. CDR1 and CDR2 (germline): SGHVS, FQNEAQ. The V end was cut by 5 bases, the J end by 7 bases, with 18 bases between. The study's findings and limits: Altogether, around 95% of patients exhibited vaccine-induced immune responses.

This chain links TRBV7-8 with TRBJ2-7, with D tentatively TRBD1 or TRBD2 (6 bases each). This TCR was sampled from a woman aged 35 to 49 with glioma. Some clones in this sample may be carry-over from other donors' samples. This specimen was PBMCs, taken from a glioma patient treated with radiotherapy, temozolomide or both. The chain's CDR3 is CASSAWGAQGEQYF. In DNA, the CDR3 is TGTGCCAGCAGCGCCTGGGGGGCACAAGGGGAGCAGTACTTC.